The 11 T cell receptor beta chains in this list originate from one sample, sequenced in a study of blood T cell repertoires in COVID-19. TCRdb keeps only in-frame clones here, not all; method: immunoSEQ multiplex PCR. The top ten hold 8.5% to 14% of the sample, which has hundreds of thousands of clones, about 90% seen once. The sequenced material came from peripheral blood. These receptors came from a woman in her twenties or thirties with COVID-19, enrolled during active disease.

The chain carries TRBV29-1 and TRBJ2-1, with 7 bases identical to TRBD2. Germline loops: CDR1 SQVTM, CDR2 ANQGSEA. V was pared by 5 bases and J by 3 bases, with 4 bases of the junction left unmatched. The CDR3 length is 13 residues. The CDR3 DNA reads TGCAGCGTTAAGTCTAGCGGCTACAATGAGCAGTTCTTC. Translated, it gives CSVKSSGYNEQFF.

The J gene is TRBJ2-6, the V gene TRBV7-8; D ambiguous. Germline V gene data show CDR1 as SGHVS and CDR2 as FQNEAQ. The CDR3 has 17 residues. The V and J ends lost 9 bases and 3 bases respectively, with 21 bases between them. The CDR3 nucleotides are TGTGCCAGTGTTTCAGGTTCCCTGTTTTTTGGGGCCAACGTCCTGACTTTC. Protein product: CASVSGSLFFGANVLTF.

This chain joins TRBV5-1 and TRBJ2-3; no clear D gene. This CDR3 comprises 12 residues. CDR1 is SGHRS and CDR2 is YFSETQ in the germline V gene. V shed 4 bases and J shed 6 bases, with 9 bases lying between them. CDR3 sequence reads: CASSPFSDTQYF. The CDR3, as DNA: TGCGCCAGCAGCCCCTTTAGTGATACGCAGTATTTT. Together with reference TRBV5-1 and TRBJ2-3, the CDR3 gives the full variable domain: KAGVTQTPRYLIKTRGQQVTLSCSPISGHRSVSWYQQTPGQGLQFLFEYFSETQRNKGNFPGRFSGRQFSNSRSEMNVSTLELGDSALYLCASSPFSDTQYFGPGTRLTVL.

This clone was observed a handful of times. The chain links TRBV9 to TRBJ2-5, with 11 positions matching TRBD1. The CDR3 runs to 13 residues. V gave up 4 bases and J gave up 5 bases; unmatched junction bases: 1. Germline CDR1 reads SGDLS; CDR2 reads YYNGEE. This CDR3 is CASSRDRGETQYF. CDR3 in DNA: TGTGCCAGCAGCAGGGACAGGGGGGAGACCCAGTACTTC.

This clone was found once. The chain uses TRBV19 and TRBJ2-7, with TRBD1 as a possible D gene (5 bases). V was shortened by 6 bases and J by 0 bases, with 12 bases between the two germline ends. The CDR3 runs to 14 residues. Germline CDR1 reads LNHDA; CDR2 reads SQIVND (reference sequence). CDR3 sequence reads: CASSDRASSYEQYF. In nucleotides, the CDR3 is TGTGCCAGTAGCGACAGAGCAAGCTCCTACGAGCAGTACTTC.

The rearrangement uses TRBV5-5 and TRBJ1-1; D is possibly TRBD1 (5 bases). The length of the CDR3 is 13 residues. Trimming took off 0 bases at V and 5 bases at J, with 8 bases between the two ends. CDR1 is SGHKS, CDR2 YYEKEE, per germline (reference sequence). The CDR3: CASSLAPGTEAFF. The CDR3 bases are TGTGCCAGCAGCTTGGCTCCAGGGACTGAAGCTTTCTTT.

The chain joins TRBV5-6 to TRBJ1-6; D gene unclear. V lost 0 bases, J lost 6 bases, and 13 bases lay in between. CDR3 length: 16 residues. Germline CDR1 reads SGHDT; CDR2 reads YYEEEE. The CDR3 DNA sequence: TGTGCCAGCAGCTTGGGCGCTCAGGCCCTTAATTCACCCCTCCACTTT. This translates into CASSLGAQALNSPLHF.

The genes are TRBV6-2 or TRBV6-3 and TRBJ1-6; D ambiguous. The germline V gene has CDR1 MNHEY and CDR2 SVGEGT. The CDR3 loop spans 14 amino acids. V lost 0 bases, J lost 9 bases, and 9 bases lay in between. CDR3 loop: CASSYSITGSPLHF. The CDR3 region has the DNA TGTGCCAGCAGTTACTCGATAACGGGTTCACCCCTCCACTTT.

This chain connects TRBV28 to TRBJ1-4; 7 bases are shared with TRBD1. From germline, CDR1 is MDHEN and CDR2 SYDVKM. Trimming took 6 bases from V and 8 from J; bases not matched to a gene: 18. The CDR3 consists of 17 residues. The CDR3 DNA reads TGTGCCAGCAGGTCAATGACAGGGACCACCGTAACGGAAAAACTGTTTTTT. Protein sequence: CASRSMTGTTVTEKLFF.

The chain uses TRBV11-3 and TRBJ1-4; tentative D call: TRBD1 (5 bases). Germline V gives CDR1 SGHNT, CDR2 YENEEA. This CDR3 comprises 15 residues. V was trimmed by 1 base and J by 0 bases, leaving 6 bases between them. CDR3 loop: CASSLGGATNEKLFF. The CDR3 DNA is TGTGCCAGCAGCTTAGGGGGCGCAACTAATGAAAAACTGTTTTTT.

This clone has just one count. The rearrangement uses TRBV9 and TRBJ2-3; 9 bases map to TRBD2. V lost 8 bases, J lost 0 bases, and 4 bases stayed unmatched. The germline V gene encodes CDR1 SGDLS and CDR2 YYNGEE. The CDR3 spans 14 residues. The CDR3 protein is CASTAGGSTDTQYF. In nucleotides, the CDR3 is TGTGCCAGTACGGCGGGGGGGAGCACAGATACGCAGTATTTT. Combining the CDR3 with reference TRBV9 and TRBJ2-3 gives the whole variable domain DSGVTQTPKHLITATGQRVTLRCSPRSGDLSVYWYQQSLDQGLQFLIQYYNGEERAKGNILERFSAQQFPDLHSELNLSSLELGDSALYFCASTAGGSTDTQYFGPGTRLTVL.